These T cell receptor beta chains were read from a single sample in a study. MiXCR was run by TCRdb on the 5' RACE reads, yielding one entry per CDR3 protein. Seen here are 35,000 to 45,000 distinct CDR3 sequences, 22% observed once, and the top ten hold 3.5% to 4.5%. Sequencing input: Tregs sorted from a lymph node. The receptor set was obtained from a female donor with breast cancer. Each CDR3 is given with its conserved first and last residue. Fields, in order: J gene, V gene, CDR3 length, CDR3 protein.

>TRBJ2-7|TRBV30|13
CAWSSAGIYEQYF
>TRBJ2-1|TRBV3-1|13
CASSHTGYNEQFF
>TRBJ2-5|TRBV30|13
CAWSGRGLETQYF
>TRBJ1-5|TRBV27|14
CASSLDRDGEPQHF
>TRBJ2-7|TRBV7-6|17
CASSPSLGGLADLEQYF
>TRBJ2-7|TRBV5-1|14
CASSAGTSPVEQYF
>TRBJ1-4|TRBV10-2|14
CASSRTGLDEKLFF
>TRBJ1-4|TRBV28|16
CATRGYQTGGNEKLFF
>TRBJ1-5|TRBV20-1|13
CSARQYSNQPQHF
>TRBJ2-1|TRBV6-5|16
CASSYSLAGGLSEQFF
>TRBJ2-1|TRBV5-6|15
CASNFGGQAHNEQFF
>TRBJ2-1|TRBV12-3/TRBV12-4|14
CASSFMASQGRQFF
>TRBJ1-4|TRBV30|12
CAWGLGYEKLFF
>TRBJ2-1|TRBV5-6|15
CASSLALAGVGEQFF
>TRBJ2-5|TRBV24-1|17
CATSDSPGQGTQETQYF
>TRBJ1-2|TRBV29-1|12
CSAPYRDHGYTF
>TRBJ1-5|TRBV9|13
CASSAGTNQPQHF
>TRBJ2-3|TRBV5-1|15
CASSLGGRRTDTQYF
>TRBJ2-2|TRBV9|12
CASSVGFGELFF
>TRBJ2-3|TRBV10-3|17
CAISESRTSGSTDTQYF
>TRBJ1-6|TRBV6-6|14
CATGPSSYNSPLHF
>TRBJ2-5|TRBV6-5|14
CASSPWTDQETQYF
>TRBJ1-1|TRBV2|13
CASSSRGDTEAFF
>TRBJ2-1|TRBV29-1|14
CSGETSNGSNEQFF
>TRBJ2-1|TRBV20-1|14
CSARTRDDYNEQFF
>TRBJ2-7|TRBV20-1|13
CSAEAGVGYEQYF
>TRBJ2-3|TRBV28|14
CASIGDSSTDTQYF
>TRBJ2-1|TRBV5-1|19
CASSSLTPGLRAGKSEQFF
>TRBJ2-7|TRBV6-5|15
CASRSTSGRAYEQYF
>TRBJ2-5|TRBV7-2|13
CASSYGAQETQYF
>TRBJ2-1|TRBV27|14
CASRHSGSVNEQFF
>TRBJ2-3|TRBV5-1|18
CASSRTGTSGSGTDTQYF
>TRBJ1-4|TRBV20-1|15
CSARDRRGTNEKLFF
>TRBJ2-1|TRBV7-9|12
CASSGLGNEQFF
>TRBJ1-4|TRBV21-1|11
CASIGPGELFF
>TRBJ2-1|TRBV29-1|16
CSVEGTSGNPPHEQFF
>TRBJ2-7|TRBV20-1|12
CSARDRPYEQYF
>TRBJ1-6|TRBV4-1|14
CASSQGTFGSPRHF